What follows are 19 T cell receptor beta chains derived from one specimen sequenced in a study of shared clonotypes between healthy human individuals. Assay used: immunoSEQ multiplex PCR; TCRdb lists only in-frame clones, some missing. The table records about 2.3 million clones, about nine tenths of them present only once. Sequenced: naive CD4+ T cells from PBMCs. Subset indicated: CD45RA+ positively selected. The receptors come from a young man in good health. Some clones in this sample may be carry-over from other donors' samples.

The gene calls are TRBV6-6 and TRBJ2-1; a possible D gene is TRBD2 (6 bases). Germline CDR1 reads MNHNY; CDR2 reads SVGAGI (reference sequence). V lost 1 base and J lost 4, with 11 bases in between. This CDR3 is built from 15 residues. The CDR3 DNA reads as TGTGCCAGCAGTTACTTTAGCGGAAAATACAATGAGCAGTTCTTC. It encodes CASSYFSGKYNEQFF.

This rearrangement joins TRBV19 to TRBJ2-7; D unclear. Trimming stripped 1 base from V and 0 bases from J, with 10 bases between. Germline CDR1 is LNHDA and CDR2 is SQIVND (reference sequence). This CDR3 has 15 residues. CDR3 DNA sequence: TGTGCCAGTAGTATAGGAGTCACCTACTCCTACGAGCAGTACTTC. This gives the protein CASSIGVTYSYEQYF.

V gene TRBV28 combines with J gene TRBJ2-2; D is ambiguous. Trimming left V 4 bases short and J 0 bases short, with 6 bases between. CDR3 length: 14 residues. Germline CDR1 is MDHEN and CDR2 is SYDVKM. This chain's CDR3 is CASSSTTNTGELFF. DNA of the CDR3: TGTGCCAGCAGTTCAACCACGAACACCGGGGAGCTGTTTTTT.

This sequence joins TRBV2 and TRBJ1-5, with D unresolved. The CDR3 extends over 15 amino acids. CDR1 is SNHLY and CDR2 is FYNNEI in the germline V gene. V was cut by 4 bases and J by 7 bases, with 17 bases left in between. The CDR3 bases are TGTGCCAGCAGTGTAAACAGTCTAACGGCGCAGCCCCAGCATTTT. Its translation is CASSVNSLTAQPQHF.

In its sample, this clone was seen once. The V and J genes are TRBV11-1 and TRBJ2-1, with TRBD2 matching 10 bases. V gave up 2 bases and J gave up 9 bases; unmatched junction bases: 7. This CDR3 is built from 15 residues. The germline CDR1 and CDR2 sequences are SGHAT and FQDESV (reference sequence). The CDR3 region has the DNA TGTGCCAGCAGCTTATCTCTAGCGGGAGTAGGTGAGCAGTTCTTC. The encoded protein is CASSLSLAGVGEQFF.

The V gene is TRBV5-4, the J gene TRBJ2-3; TRBD2 agrees at 9 bases. V lost 1 base to trimming and J lost 2 bases; unmatched junction nucleotides: 11. In germline, CDR1 is SGHNT, CDR2 YYREEE (reference sequence). The CDR3 sequence is 18 residues long. The CDR3 coding sequence is TGTGCCAGCAGCTTGCCTAGCGGGAAAGGTGGGCTCACAGATACGCAGTATTTT. Its protein is CASSLPSGKGGLTDTQYF.

Of note for this clone: The sample carries other DNA sequences with the same CDR3. The chain uses TRBV6-1 and TRBJ1-5; 7 bases line up with TRBD1. V lost 9 bases, J lost 5 bases, and 13 bases stayed unmatched. The CDR3 sequence is 15 residues long. Looked up from germline, CDR1 is MNHNS and CDR2 is SASEGT. The CDR3 DNA follows: TGTGCCAGTAGCAGCCAGGACAGGCTTCATCAGCCCCAGCATTTT. It codes for CASSSQDRLHQPQHF.

This rearrangement joins TRBV19 to TRBJ2-2; unclear D gene. The CDR3 spans 14 residues. Germline CDR1 LNHDA, CDR2 SQIVND (reference sequence). The V gene lost 5 bases and the J gene lost 0 bases, with 7 bases spanning the gap. CDR3 in amino acids: CASSDRPNTGELFF. In nucleotides, the CDR3 is TGTGCCAGTAGTGACCGCCCGAACACCGGGGAGCTGTTTTTT.

Remarks on this clone: Germline is not matched at one junction end, which may reflect a read error. The V and J genes are TRBV6-8 and TRBJ2-7, with a weak D call TRBD1 (6 bases). The CDR3 consists of 12 residues. The germline V gene has CDR1 MNHGY and CDR2 SAAAGT. The CDR3 loop is CASSSPGLSGVF. The CDR3 DNA reads as TGTGCCAGCAGTTCCCCGGGGCTATCAGGGGTTTTC.

The CDR3 DNA reads as TGTGCCAGCAGCTTAGCGCTCCGCGGACTAGCGGGAGCGAATGAGCAGTTCTTC. Translated, it gives CASSLALRGLAGANEQFF. The gene calls are TRBV11-1 and TRBJ2-1, with 13 bases matching TRBD2. The trim removed 0 bases at V and 7 bases at J, leaving 9 bases unmatched. Germline V gene sequence: CDR1 SGHAT, CDR2 FQDESV (reference sequence). There are 18 residues in the CDR3.

This clone was observed a handful of times. The gene calls are TRBV5-1 and TRBJ1-2; 7 bases align to TRBD1. CDR3 length equals 14 residues. V dropped 4 bases and J dropped 4; count of bases not matched to a gene: 7. Per germline, CDR1 SGHRS and CDR2 YFSETQ. In DNA form, the CDR3 reads TGCGCCAGCAGCCGGGGGACAGCCTTCTATGGCTACACCTTC. Amino acids: CASSRGTAFYGYTF.

The chain uses TRBV6-5 and TRBJ2-1; D is tentatively TRBD1 or TRBD2 (6 bases each). The CDR3 has 14 residues. Germline CDR1 is MNHEY and CDR2 is SVGAGI. The germline V and J ends were trimmed by 3 bases and 4 bases, with 10 bases remaining between them. In DNA, the CDR3 is TGTGCCAGCAGTTATAGGAGGGGGTACAATGAGCAGTTCTTC. The encoded protein is CASSYRRGYNEQFF.

The chain couples TRBV18 to TRBJ2-7; no reliable D call. The CDR3 consists of 14 residues. Germline V gene data show CDR1 as KGHSH and CDR2 as LQKENI. V lost 4 bases to trimming and J lost 5 bases, with 15 bases between them. The DNA of the CDR3 is TGTGCCAGCTCACGGTCAGGAACTTCAAACGAGCAGTACTTC. The encoded protein is CASSRSGTSNEQYF. The full variable domain, in which reference TRBV18 and TRBJ2-7 provide the parts outside the CDR3, is NAGVMQNPRHLVRRRGQEARLRCSPMKGHSHVYWYRQLPEEGLKFMVYLQKENIIDESGMPKERFSAEFPKEGPSILRIQQVVRGDSAAYFCASSRSGTSNEQYFGPGTRLTVT.

This clone was counted a few times. The chain combines TRBV6-6 with TRBJ1-5; D remains ambiguous. V was trimmed by 0 bases and J by 5 bases, leaving 11 bases between them. The CDR3 covers 15 residues. Germline values: CDR1 MNHNY, CDR2 SVGAGI (reference sequence). CDR3 sequence reads: CASSYSNQAYQPQHF. DNA of the CDR3: TGTGCCAGCAGTTACTCTAATCAAGCTTATCAGCCCCAGCATTTT.

The rearrangement uses TRBV7-9 and TRBJ2-7; TRBD1 matches 10 bases. Germline trimming cut 3 bases from V and 7 bases from J; bases unmatched to any gene: 9. The CDR3 contains 15 residues. CDR1 and CDR2 from the germline V gene are SEHNR and FQNEAQ (reference sequence). The CDR3 DNA reads as TGTGCCAGCAGCTTCGGCGACAGGGGGCGGTTGGAGCAGTACTTC. Its protein product is CASSFGDRGRLEQYF.

The count of this clone is one. V gene TRBV27 combines with J gene TRBJ1-6; possible D gene TRBD1, 5 bases. The CDR3 is made up of 15 amino acids. The germline V and J ends were trimmed by 6 bases and 7 bases, with 16 bases remaining between them. In germline, CDR1 is MNHEY, CDR2 SMNVEV (reference sequence). The DNA of the CDR3 is TGTGCCAGCAGAGAGATTGGGGGTCCAAATTCACCCCTCCACTTT. Residues: CASREIGGPNSPLHF.

The chain employs TRBV12-2 and TRBJ1-3. TRBV12-2 is classified as a pseudogene. There are 16 residues in the CDR3. The CDR3 DNA reads TGTGCAAGTCGCTTAGATCCGTGGGGTAAAGAAAACACCATATATTTT. Protein: CASRLDPWGKENTIYF.

A remark on this clone: The identical CDR3 is also encoded by other nucleotide sequences in the sample. This chain connects TRBV28 to TRBJ2-7; D not certain. CDR1 and CDR2 from the germline V gene are MDHEN and SYDVKM. This CDR3 is built from 13 residues. Trimming stripped 3 bases from V and 2 bases from J, with 8 bases between. The CDR3: CASSLGSPYEQYF. The CDR3, as DNA: TGTGCCAGCAGTTTGGGTTCGCCCTACGAGCAGTACTTC.

This chain connects TRBV4-3 to TRBJ2-7; the D gene is possibly TRBD1 (6 bases). The germline V and J ends were trimmed by 1 base and 5 bases, with 15 bases remaining between them. The CDR3 is 15 residues long. CDR1 and CDR2 from the germline V gene are LGHNA and YSLEER. CDR3 sequence (DNA): TGCGCCAGCAGCCAAGGTGGGGGCCTTCGGGACGAGCAGTACTTC. Protein product: CASSQGGGLRDEQYF.